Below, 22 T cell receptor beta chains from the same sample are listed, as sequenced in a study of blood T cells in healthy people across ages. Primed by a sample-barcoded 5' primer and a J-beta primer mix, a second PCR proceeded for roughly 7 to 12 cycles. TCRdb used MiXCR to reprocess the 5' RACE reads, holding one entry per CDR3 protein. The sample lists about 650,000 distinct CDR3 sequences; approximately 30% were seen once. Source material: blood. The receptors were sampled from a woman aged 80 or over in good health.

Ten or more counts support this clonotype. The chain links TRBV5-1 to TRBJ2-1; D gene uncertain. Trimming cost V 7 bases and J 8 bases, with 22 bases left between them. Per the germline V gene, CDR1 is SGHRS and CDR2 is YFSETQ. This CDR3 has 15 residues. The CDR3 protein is CASLQDRIGNHEQFF. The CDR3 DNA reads TGCGCCAGCCTTCAGGACCGCATCGGTAACCATGAGCAGTTCTTC.

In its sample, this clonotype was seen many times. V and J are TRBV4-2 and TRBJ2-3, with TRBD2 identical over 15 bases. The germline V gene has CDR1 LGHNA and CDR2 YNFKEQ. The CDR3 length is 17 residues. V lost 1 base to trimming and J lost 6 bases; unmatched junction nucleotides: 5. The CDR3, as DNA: TGTGCCAGCAGCCAAGGCGGACTAGCGGGGGGGTGGGATACGCAGTATTTT. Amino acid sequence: CASSQGGLAGGWDTQYF.

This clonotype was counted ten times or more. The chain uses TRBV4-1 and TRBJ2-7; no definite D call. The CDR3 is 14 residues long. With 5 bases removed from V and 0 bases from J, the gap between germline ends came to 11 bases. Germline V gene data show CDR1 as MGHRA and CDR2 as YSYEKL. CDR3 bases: TGCGCCAGCAGCTGGTCCGATAGCTCCTACGAGCAGTACTTC. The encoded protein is CASSWSDSSYEQYF.

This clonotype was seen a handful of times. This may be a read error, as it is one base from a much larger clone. The CDR3 protein is CASSVRGDHNEQYF. In nucleotides, the CDR3 is TGTGCCAGCAGCGTACGCGGAGATCATAATGAGCAGTACTTC. The V gene is TRBV9, the J gene TRBJ2-5; D gene unclear. The V end lost 1 base, the J end lost 11 bases, and 18 bases lay between the germline ends. There are 14 residues in the CDR3. The germline gives CDR1 SGDLS, CDR2 YYNGEE.

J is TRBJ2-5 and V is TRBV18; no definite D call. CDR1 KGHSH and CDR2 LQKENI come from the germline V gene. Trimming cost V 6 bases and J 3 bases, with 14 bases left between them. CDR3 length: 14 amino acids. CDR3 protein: CASSPSAGKETQYF. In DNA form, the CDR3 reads TGTGCCAGCTCGCCAAGTGCCGGAAAAGAGACCCAGTACTTC.

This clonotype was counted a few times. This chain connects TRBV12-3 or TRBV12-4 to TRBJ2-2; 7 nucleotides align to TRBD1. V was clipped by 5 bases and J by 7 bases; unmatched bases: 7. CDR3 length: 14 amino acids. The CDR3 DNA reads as TGTGCCAGCAGTCAGAGACAGGGAAACGGGGAGCTGTTTTTT. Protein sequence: CASSQRQGNGELFF.

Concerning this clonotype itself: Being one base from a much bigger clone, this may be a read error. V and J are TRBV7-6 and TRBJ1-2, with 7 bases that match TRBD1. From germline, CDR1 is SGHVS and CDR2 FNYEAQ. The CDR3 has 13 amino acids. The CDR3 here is CAGSGRDRNGYTF. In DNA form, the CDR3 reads TGTGCCGGCAGCGGCCGGGACAGAAATGGCTACACCTTC.

CDR3 in DNA: TGTGCCAGCAGCTTCCTAGCGGGGCATTTCACAGATACGCAGTATTTT. This encodes CASSFLAGHFTDTQYF. The chain joins TRBV5-6 to TRBJ2-3; 9 bases match TRBD2. Germline V gives CDR1 SGHDT, CDR2 YYEEEE. The V and J ends lost 2 bases and 2 bases, in that order; junction bases with no gene match: 6. The CDR3 extends over 16 amino acids. The full variable domain, completed using reference TRBV5-6 and TRBJ2-3, is DAGVTQSPTHLIKTRGQQVTLRCSPKSGHDTVSWYQQALGQGPQFIFQYYEEEERQRGNFPDRFSGHQFPNYSSELNVNALLLGDSALYLCASSFLAGHFTDTQYFGPGTRLTVL.

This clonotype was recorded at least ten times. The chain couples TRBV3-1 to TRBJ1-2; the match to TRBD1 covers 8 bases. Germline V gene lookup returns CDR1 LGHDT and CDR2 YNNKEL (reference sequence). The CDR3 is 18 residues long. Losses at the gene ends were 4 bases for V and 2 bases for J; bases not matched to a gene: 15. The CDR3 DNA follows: TGTGCCAGCAGCCCCATGGCAGGGGGCGCGACCGTCAACTATGGCTACACCTTC. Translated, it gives CASSPMAGGATVNYGYTF.

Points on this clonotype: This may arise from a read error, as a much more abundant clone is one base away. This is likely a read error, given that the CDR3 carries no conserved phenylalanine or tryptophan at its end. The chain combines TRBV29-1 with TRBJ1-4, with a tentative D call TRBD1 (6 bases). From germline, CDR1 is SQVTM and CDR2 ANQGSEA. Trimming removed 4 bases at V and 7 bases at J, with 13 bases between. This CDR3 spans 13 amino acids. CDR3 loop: CSVVGGGTEKLFC. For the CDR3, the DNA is TGCAGCGTTGTAGGAGGGGGGACTGAAAAACTGTTTTGT.

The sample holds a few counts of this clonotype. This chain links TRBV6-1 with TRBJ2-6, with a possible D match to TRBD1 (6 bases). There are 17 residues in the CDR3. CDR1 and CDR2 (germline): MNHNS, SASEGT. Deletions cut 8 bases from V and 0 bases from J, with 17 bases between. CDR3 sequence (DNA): TGTGCCAGCCGGGGACAAGCGTTTAGCTCTGGGGCCAACGTCCTGACTTTC. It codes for CASRGQAFSSGANVLTF.

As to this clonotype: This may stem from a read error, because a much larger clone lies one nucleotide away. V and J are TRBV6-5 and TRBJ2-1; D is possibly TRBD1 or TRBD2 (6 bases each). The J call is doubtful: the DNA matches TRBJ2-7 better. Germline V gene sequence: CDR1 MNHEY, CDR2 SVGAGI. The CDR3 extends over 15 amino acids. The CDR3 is CASSPEGGTYNEQYF. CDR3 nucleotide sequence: TGTGCCAGCAGTCCCGAAGGGGGGACCTACAATGAGCAGTACTTC.

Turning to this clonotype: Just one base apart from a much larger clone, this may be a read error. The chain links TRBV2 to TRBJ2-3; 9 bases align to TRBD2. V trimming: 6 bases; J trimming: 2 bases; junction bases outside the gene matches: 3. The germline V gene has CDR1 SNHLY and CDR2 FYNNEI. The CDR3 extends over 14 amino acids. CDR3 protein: CASRSSGVTDTQYF. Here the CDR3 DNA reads TGTGCCAGCAGGTCTAGCGGGGTCACAGATACGCAGTATTTT.

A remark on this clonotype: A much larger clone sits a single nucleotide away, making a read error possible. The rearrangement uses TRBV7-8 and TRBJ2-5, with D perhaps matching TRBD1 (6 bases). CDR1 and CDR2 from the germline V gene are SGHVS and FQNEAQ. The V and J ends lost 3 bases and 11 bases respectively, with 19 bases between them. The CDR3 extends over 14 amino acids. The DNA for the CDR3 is TGTGCCAGCAGCTTTCCCAGGGGCAGCGATGAGCAGTACTTC. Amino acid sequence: CASSFPRGSDEQYF.

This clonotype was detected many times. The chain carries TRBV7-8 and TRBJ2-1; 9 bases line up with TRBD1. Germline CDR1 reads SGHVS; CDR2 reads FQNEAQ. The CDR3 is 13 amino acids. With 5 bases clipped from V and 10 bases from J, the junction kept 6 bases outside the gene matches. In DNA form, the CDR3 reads TGTGCCAGCAGCCAAACAGGGGGCCGGGAGCAGTTCTTC. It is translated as CASSQTGGREQFF.

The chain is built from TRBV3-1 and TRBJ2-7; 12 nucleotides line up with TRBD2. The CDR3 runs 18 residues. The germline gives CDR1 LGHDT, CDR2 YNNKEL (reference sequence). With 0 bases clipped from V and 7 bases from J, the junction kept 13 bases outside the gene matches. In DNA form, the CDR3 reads TGTGCCAGCAGCCAAGATGGGGCTAGCGGGGGGGTATACAATGAGCAGTACTTC. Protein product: CASSQDGASGGVYNEQYF.

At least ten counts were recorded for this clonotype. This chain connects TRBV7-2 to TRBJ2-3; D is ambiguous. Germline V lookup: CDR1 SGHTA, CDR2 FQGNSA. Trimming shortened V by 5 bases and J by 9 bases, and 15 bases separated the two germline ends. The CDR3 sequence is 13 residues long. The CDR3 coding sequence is TGTGCCAGCAGCCCACGTGGCGGACGGACGCAGTATTTT. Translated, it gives CASSPRGGRTQYF.

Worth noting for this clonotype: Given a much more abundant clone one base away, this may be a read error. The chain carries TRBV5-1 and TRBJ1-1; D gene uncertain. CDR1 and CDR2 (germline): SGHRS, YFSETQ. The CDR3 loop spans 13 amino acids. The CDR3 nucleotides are TGCGCCAGCAGCCATAACAGTAACACTGGAGCTTTCTTT. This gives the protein CASSHNSNTGAFF.

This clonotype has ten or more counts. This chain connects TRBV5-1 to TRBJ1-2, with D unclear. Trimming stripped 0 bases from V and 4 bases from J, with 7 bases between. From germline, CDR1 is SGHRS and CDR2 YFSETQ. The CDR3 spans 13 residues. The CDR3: CASSLDSVYGYTF. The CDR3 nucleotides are TGCGCCAGCAGCTTGGACAGCGTCTATGGCTACACCTTC.

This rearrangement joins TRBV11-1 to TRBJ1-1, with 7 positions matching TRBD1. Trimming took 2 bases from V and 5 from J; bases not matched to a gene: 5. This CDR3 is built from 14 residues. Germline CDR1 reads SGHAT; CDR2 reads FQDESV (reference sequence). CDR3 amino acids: CASSLTQGGTEAFF. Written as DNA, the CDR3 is TGTGCCAGCAGCTTAACGCAGGGGGGGACTGAAGCTTTCTTT.

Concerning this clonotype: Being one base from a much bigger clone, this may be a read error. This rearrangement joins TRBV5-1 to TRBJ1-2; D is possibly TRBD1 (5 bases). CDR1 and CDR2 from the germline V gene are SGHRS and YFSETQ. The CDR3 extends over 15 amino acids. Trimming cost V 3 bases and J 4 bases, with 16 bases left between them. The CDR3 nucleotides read TGCGCCAGCAGCTCCGGTTGGGACGGACGCTATGGCTACACCTTC. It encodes CASSSGWDGRYGYTF.

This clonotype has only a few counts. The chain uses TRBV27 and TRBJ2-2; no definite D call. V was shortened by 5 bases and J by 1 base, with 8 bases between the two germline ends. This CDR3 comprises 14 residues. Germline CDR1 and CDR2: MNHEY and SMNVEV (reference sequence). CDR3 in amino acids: CASSAQENTGELFF. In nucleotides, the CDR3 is TGTGCCAGCAGTGCCCAGGAGAACACCGGGGAGCTGTTTTTT.